Below are 10 T cell receptor beta chains sequenced from a single sample in a study of T cells after posttransplantation cyclophosphamide. The table came from immunoSEQ multiplex PCR; TCRdb's copy has only in-frame clones and leaves some out. Sampling found 40,000 to 55,000 clones, none seen once. Sequencing was performed on PBMCs. These receptors all stem from a middle-aged man in good health, CMV-negative, and a related stem cell transplant donor.

This clone was observed many times. The chain combines TRBV4-1 with TRBJ1-3; a weak D match, TRBD1 (5 bases). The CDR3 totals 14 residues. V lost 4 bases and J lost 2, with 9 bases in between. Germline V gives CDR1 MGHRA, CDR2 YSYEKL. DNA of the CDR3: TGCGCCAGCAGCCCCTGGGGGGCTGGAAACACCATATATTTT. Translation: CASSPWGAGNTIYF.

At least ten counts were recorded for this clone. The rearrangement joins TRBV7-9 to TRBJ1-1; possible D gene TRBD1, 5 bases. CDR1 is SEHNR, CDR2 FQNEAQ, per germline (reference sequence). The CDR3 runs to 15 residues. The V and J ends lost 5 bases and 3 bases respectively, with 16 bases between them. CDR3 sequence (DNA): TGTGCCAGCAGCAGACTGCAGGGTTTTGACACTGAAGCTTTCTTT. Protein: CASSRLQGFDTEAFF.

This clone was counted at least ten times. The chain is built from TRBV5-4 and TRBJ2-1, with 9 bases fitting TRBD2. The CDR3 is made up of 14 amino acids. The J segment lost 8 bases and the V segment lost 2 bases, leaving 5 bases of the junction unmatched. The germline CDR1 and CDR2 sequences are SGHNT and YYREEE (reference sequence). DNA of the CDR3: TGTGCCAGCAGCTTTGGCGGGAGGGCCGATGAGCAGTTCTTC. Translated, it gives CASSFGGRADEQFF.

This clone was seen at least ten times. The J gene is TRBJ1-1, the V gene TRBV28, with no clear D. With 5 bases removed from V and 5 bases from J, the gap between germline ends came to 12 bases. Germline V lookup: CDR1 MDHEN, CDR2 SYDVKM. The CDR3 sequence is 13 residues long. This CDR3 reads CASSAGRVTEAFF. The CDR3 DNA sequence: TGTGCCAGCAGTGCCGGGAGGGTAACTGAAGCTTTCTTT.

The sample holds many counts of this clone. The V call is TRBV5-1, the J call TRBJ2-1; 10 bases fit TRBD1. This CDR3 spans 15 amino acids. Germline V gene data show CDR1 as SGHRS and CDR2 as YFSETQ. The V and J ends lost 4 bases and 7 bases, in that order; junction bases with no gene match: 8. Here the CDR3 DNA reads TGCGCCAGCAGCCCTAGGACAGGGGGGCCGAATGAGCAGTTCTTC. Encoded protein: CASSPRTGGPNEQFF.

Many counts were recorded for this clone. The CDR3 DNA sequence: TGCGCCAGCAGCCCGGACAGGGGGCTTACTGAAGCTTTCTTT. This translates into CASSPDRGLTEAFF. The rearrangement links TRBV4-3 to TRBJ1-1; TRBD1 aligns across 11 bases. From germline, CDR1 is LGHNA and CDR2 YSLEER. The CDR3 has 14 residues. Unmatched junction bases numbered 3, after V lost 4 bases and J lost 5 bases.

This clone was counted many times. CDR3 DNA sequence: TGTGCCAGTAGCGGGTCGGGTGGTGGCTTTGGCTACACCTTC. Translating it yields CASSGSGGGFGYTF. The V call is TRBV19, the J call TRBJ1-2, with D uncertain. V lost 6 bases to trimming and J lost 7 bases, with 18 bases between them. The CDR3 has 14 residues. The germline gives CDR1 LNHDA, CDR2 SQIVND (reference sequence).

V usage is TRBV27 and J usage is TRBJ2-5; TRBD2 matches 9 bases. The J call could be wrong; TRBJ2-7 is a better fit for the DNA end. CDR3 length: 18 amino acids. Looked up from germline, CDR1 is MNHEY and CDR2 is SMNVEV (reference sequence). The CDR3 DNA sequence: TGTGCCAGCAGTTTGGGGCTAGCGGGATACAGTAGCTCCTACGAGCAGTACTTC. This sequence encodes CASSLGLAGYSSSYEQYF.

In its sample, this clone was seen many times. The rearrangement joins TRBV28 to TRBJ2-1, with no clear D. Germline loops: CDR1 MDHEN, CDR2 SYDVKM. Trimming removed 7 bases at V and 7 bases at J, with 20 bases between. The CDR3 contains 15 residues. As DNA, the CDR3 is TGTGCCAGCAATGAAGCTCCTACTTCCCTAAATGAGCAGTTCTTC. It translates to CASNEAPTSLNEQFF. Based on the CDR3 plus reference TRBV28 and TRBJ2-1, the full variable domain is DVKVTQSSRYLVKRTGEKVFLECVQDMDHENMFWYRQDPGLGLRLIYFSYDVKMKEKGDIPEGYSVSREKKERFSLILESASTNQTSMYLCASNEAPTSLNEQFFGPGTRLTVL.

This clone showed up many times. CDR3 in DNA: TGTGCCAGCAGTCGGGAAGGGACAGGCTACGAGCAGTACTTC. Translated: CASSREGTGYEQYF. This chain uses TRBV6-5 with TRBJ2-7; the match to TRBD1 covers 8 bases. J gave up 3 bases and V 5 bases, and 6 bases lay outside the gene matches. The CDR3 contains 14 residues. CDR1 is MNHEY, CDR2 SVGAGI, per germline.